What follows are 10 T cell receptor beta chains derived from one specimen sequenced in a study of blood T cell repertoires in COVID-19. Profiling relied on immunoSEQ multiplex PCR, and the TCRdb table lists in-frame clones only, not all of them. The table records 400,000 to 500,000 clones, roughly 85% of them present only once. Source material: peripheral blood. The source of these receptors is a woman in her twenties or thirties with active or convalescent COVID-19.

The chain links TRBV19 to TRBJ2-7, with unresolved D. Germline loops: CDR1 LNHDA, CDR2 SQIVND (reference sequence). The CDR3 consists of 15 residues. V lost 3 bases and J 2 bases, leaving 14 bases between the germline ends. CDR3 coding DNA: TGTGCCAGTAGTATCGAGGTCACCCACCCCTACGAGCAGTACTTC. It encodes CASSIEVTHPYEQYF.

J is TRBJ1-5 and V is TRBV19, with TRBD1 matching 8 bases. This CDR3 has 16 residues. J lost 0 bases, V lost 7 bases, and 8 bases had no gene match. CDR1 and CDR2 from the germline V gene are LNHDA and SQIVND (reference sequence). CDR3 bases: TGTGCCAGTATAGGAATTGGACAGGGTAGCAATCAGCCCCAGCATTTT. The encoded protein is CASIGIGQGSNQPQHF.

The chain carries TRBV27 and TRBJ1-1, with 8 bases fitting TRBD1. J gave up 3 bases and V 4 bases, and 10 bases lay outside the gene matches. This CDR3 has 16 residues. Germline-derived CDR1 and CDR2 are MNHEY and SMNVEV (reference sequence). The CDR3 protein is CASSSETGVGDTEAFF. CDR3 sequence (DNA): TGTGCCAGCAGTTCAGAGACAGGGGTGGGAGACACTGAAGCTTTCTTT.

The chain carries TRBV4-2 and TRBJ2-7, with 9 bases matching TRBD2. Trimming removed 1 base from V and 3 bases from J; junction bases left unmatched: 10. The germline gives CDR1 LGHNA, CDR2 YNFKEQ. This CDR3 contains 17 residues. The CDR3 DNA is TGTGCCAGCAGCCAAGTAAGTAGCGGGAGTACTTTCTACGAGCAGTACTTC. It encodes CASSQVSSGSTFYEQYF.

This chain connects TRBV29-1 to TRBJ2-2, with D tentatively TRBD1 (6 bases). Germline CDR1 SQVTM, CDR2 ANQGSEA. The CDR3 contains 13 residues. Deletions cut 4 bases from V and 6 bases from J, with 12 bases between. The CDR3 DNA reads as TGCAGCGTTGGCAGGGGACCCCCCGGGGAGCTGTTTTTT. It specifies CSVGRGPPGELFF.

This clone was picked up a small number of times. V is TRBV10-1 and J is TRBJ2-7; 9 nucleotides agree with TRBD1. The V and J ends lost 10 bases and 2 bases, in that order; junction bases with no gene match: 3. There are 12 residues in the CDR3. Germline V lookup: CDR1 WNHNN, CDR2 SYGVQD (reference sequence). CDR3 coding DNA: TGCGCCACCGGGACAGGGACCTACGAGCAGTACTTC. Translation gives CATGTGTYEQYF.

The V and J genes are TRBV10-3 and TRBJ1-2; possibly TRBD1 for D (6 bases). With 6 bases removed from V and 8 bases from J, the gap between germline ends came to 19 bases. Germline CDR1 and CDR2: ENHRY and SYGVKD. There are 14 residues in the CDR3. The DNA of the CDR3 is TGTGCCATCAGCCTTTTGGGGGGGGCGGAGGGCTACACCTTC. It specifies CAISLLGGAEGYTF.

This chain uses TRBV11-3 with TRBJ1-5; TRBD1 aligns across 10 bases. The V gene's germline CDR1 is SGHNT and CDR2 YENEEA. The CDR3 spans 15 residues. V lost 5 bases and J lost 3; bases outside the gene matches: 4. The CDR3 DNA reads TGTGCCAGCAGCCCGGACAGGGGGTCCAATCAGCCCCAGCATTTT. Translated: CASSPDRGSNQPQHF.

The V and J genes are TRBV11-2 and TRBJ1-2; D perhaps matches TRBD1 (5 bases). V gave up 5 bases and J gave up 4 bases, with 17 bases separating them. Germline V CDR1 and CDR2: SGHAT, FQNNGV. CDR3 size: 15 residues. Here the CDR3 reads CASSPAGGSGYGYTF. The CDR3 DNA follows: TGTGCCAGCAGCCCAGCGGGGGGGAGTGGCTATGGCTACACCTTC.

The chain links TRBV10-3 to TRBJ2-7; D remains ambiguous. The CDR3 loop spans 13 amino acids. V dropped 11 bases and J dropped 3 bases, with 17 bases sitting between them. Germline CDR1 ENHRY, CDR2 SYGVKD. The CDR3 is CASQEDSYYEQYF. In nucleotides, the CDR3 is TGTGCCTCTCAAGAAGACTCCTACTACGAGCAGTACTTC.